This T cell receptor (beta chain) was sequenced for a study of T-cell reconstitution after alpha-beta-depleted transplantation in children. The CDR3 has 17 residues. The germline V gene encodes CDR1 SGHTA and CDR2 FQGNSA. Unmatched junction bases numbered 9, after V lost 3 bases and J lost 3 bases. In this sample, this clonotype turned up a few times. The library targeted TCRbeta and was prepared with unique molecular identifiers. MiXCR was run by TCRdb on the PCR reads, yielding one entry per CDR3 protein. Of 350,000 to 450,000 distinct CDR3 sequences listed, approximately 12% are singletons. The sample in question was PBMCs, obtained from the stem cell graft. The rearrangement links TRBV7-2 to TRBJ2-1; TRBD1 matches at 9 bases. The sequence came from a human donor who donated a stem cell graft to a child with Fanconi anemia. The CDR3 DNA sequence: TGTGCCAGCAGCTTTACCACGGGACAGGGTTTCTACAATGAGCAGTTCTTC. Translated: CASSFTTGQGFYNEQFF. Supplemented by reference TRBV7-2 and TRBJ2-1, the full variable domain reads GAGVSQSPSNKVTEKGKDVELRCDPISGHTALYWYRQSLGQGLEFLIYFQGNSAPDKSGLPSDRFSAERTGGSVSTLTIQRTQQEDSAVYLCASSFTTGQGFYNEQFFGPGTRLTVL.